These T cell receptor beta chains were read from a single sample in a study of Graves' ophthalmopathy and Graves' hyperthyroidism. TCRdb redid the calling of the multiplex PCR reads with MiXCR, one entry per CDR3 protein. The sample holds about 1.2 million distinct CDR3 sequences, roughly 35% seen once. Sequencing was done on a sample of peripheral blood or thyroid tissue (not recorded which). Receptors originate from an adult man with Graves' hyperthyroidism. Each CDR3 is given with its conserved first and last residue. D genes are given only for firm matches. Part of the rows lack a size; the others show once, few, many or a class for expanded clones.

V	size	J	D	DNA	CDR3
TRBV7-6	NA	TRBJ1-6	TRBD1	TGTGCCAGCAGCCCCACCGAGAGGGACAGGGTTGGCTCACCCCTCCACTTT	CASSPTERDRVGSPLHF
TRBV6-5	few	TRBJ1-4	TRBD1	TGTGCCAGCAGTTACGACAGGGTCGGTTGGAAACTGTTTTTT	CASSYDRVGWKLFF
TRBV30	NA	TRBJ2-7	NA	TGTGCCTGGAGTGTAGGCTACTCCTACGAGCAGTACTTC	CAWSVGYSYEQYF
TRBV29-1	many	TRBJ2-7	TRBD2	TGCAGCGGTACTGGGACTAGCGGCTACGAGCAGTACTTC	CSGTGTSGYEQYF
TRBV7-2	NA	TRBJ2-2	NA	TGTGCCAGCAGCGAAGAGATAGGGGCAGTAAAGACCGGGGAGCTGTTTTTT	CASSEEIGAVKTGELFF
TRBV20-1	many	TRBJ1-4	TRBD1	TGCAGTGCTAGAGTACCGGACAGGGTGAAGGAAAAACTGTTTTTT	CSARVPDRVKEKLFF
TRBV10-2	once	TRBJ1-1	NA	TGCGCCAGCAGTGTCGAAGGGAACAGGATGAACACTGAAGCTTTCTTT	CASSVEGNRMNTEAFF
TRBV4-1	few	TRBJ2-7	TRBD2	TGCGCCAGCAGCCCTCATCGAGGGGACTACGACTCCTACGAGCAGTACTTC	CASSPHRGDYDSYEQYF
TRBV6-6	NA	TRBJ2-7	NA	TGTGCCAGCAGTGAGGGACGGGGGACCTACTACGAGCAGTACTTC	CASSEGRGTYYEQYF
TRBV20-1	NA	TRBJ1-3	NA	TGCAGTGCTAGTGAAGGCTCTGGAAACACCATATATTTT	CSASEGSGNTIYF
TRBV20-1	many	TRBJ1-6	NA	TGCAGTGCTAGGAGAGGAGGGTCTGCGGCCAGTAAGCGTTCACCCCTCCACTTT	CSARRGGSAASKRSPLHF
TRBV12-3/TRBV12-4	many	TRBJ1-4	TRBD1	TGTGCCAGCAGTCGCGACAGGGGCACTAATGAAAAACTGTTTTTT	CASSRDRGTNEKLFF
TRBV10-3	many	TRBJ2-7	NA	TGTGCCATCAGTGACCGAGGGGGGAAAGGCGAGCAGTACTTC	CAISDRGGKGEQYF
TRBV4-1	many	TRBJ1-6	NA	TGCGCCAGCAGCCAAGTCGGACCCCAACTCGGTGGTTCACCCCTCCACTTT	CASSQVGPQLGGSPLHF
TRBV27	many	TRBJ1-6	TRBD1	TGTGCCAGCAGGAGGGACAGAGATTCACCCCTCCACTTT	CASRRDRDSPLHF
TRBV13	NA	TRBJ2-6	NA	TGTGCCAGCAGCGAGGACCCGGCCTCTGGGGCCAACGTCCTGACTTTC	CASSEDPASGANVLTF
TRBV19	many	TRBJ1-2	TRBD1	TGTGCCAGTAGATCGAAGAAGACAGGGGGCAGGAGTTATGGCTACACCTTC	CASRSKKTGGRSYGYTF
TRBV6-1	few	TRBJ1-2	TRBD1	TGTGCCAGCAGTGAAAACAGGGGATTAGGCTACACCTTC	CASSENRGLGYTF
TRBV19	NA	TRBJ2-3	NA	TGTGCCAGTAGTACAGGGAAAGATACGCAGTATTTT	CASSTGKDTQYF
TRBV7-2	NA	TRBJ2-7	NA	TGTGCCAGCAGCCCAAGACAAGGGGGGGGGAGGTACGAGCAGTACTTC	CASSPRQGGGRYEQYF
TRBV19	few	TRBJ1-4	NA	TGTGCCAGTAGTGGTCCGGACCTTCCTGGTGAAAAACTGTTTTTT	CASSGPDLPGEKLFF
TRBV20-1	NA	TRBJ2-4	TRBD2	TGCAGTGCTAGGACTAGCCTCTCGTACTTC	CSARTSLSYF
TRBV20-1	many	TRBJ1-5	TRBD1	TGCAGTGCTAAGACAGGGTTAGATCAGCCCCAGCATTTT	CSAKTGLDQPQHF
TRBV13	many	TRBJ1-2	NA	TGTGCCAGTCCGCAGCAGGAATTC	CASPQQEF
TRBV2	few	TRBJ2-6	TRBD1	TGTGCCAGCAGTGAAACGGGAGACAGGGGGCACTCTGGGGCCAACGTCCTGACTTTC	CASSETGDRGHSGANVLTF
TRBV19	NA	TRBJ1-5	NA	TGTGCTAGTAGTATCCATTCGGGATTGAGCAATCAGCCCCAGCATTTT	CASSIHSGLSNQPQHF
TRBV12-3/TRBV12-4	few	TRBJ1-1	TRBD1	TGTGCCAGCAGCCGAATAACAGGGGGAAGTACGCCTGAAGCTTTCTTT	CASSRITGGSTPEAFF
TRBV24-1	NA	TRBJ1-2	NA	TGTGCCACCAGTGAGGGAGGATATGGCTACACCTTC	CATSEGGYGYTF